This T cell receptor beta chain was found in a study of technical replicates of blood from a handful of donors. Only in-frame clones appear in the TCRdb table, and some are missing; sequencing was by immunoSEQ multiplex PCR. The sample yields 70,000 to 95,000 clones, around 96% seen once. Trimming left V 2 bases short and J 13 bases short, with 20 bases between. The CDR3 covers 14 residues. The germline gives CDR1 SNHLY, CDR2 FYNNEI. Sequenced: T cells isolated from PBMCs. V is TRBV2 and J is TRBJ1-1; a possible D gene is TRBD1 (5 bases). The sequence derives from a human donor in good health. The CDR3 sequence: CASSEWRRVESGFF. DNA of the CDR3: TGTGCCAGCAGTGAATGGCGCAGGGTCGAATCGGGTTTCTTT.